A single sample gave rise to the 4 T cell receptor beta chains below, sequenced in a study of glioma-infiltrating T cells (dated by TCRdb to the mid-2010s). Sequencing relied on an Illumina MiSeq. The iRepertoire nested amplicon-rescue multiplex PCR (arm-PCR) platform was used to amplify TCR alpha and beta CDR3 regions from RNA. Through fastp at Q25 and MiXCR, TCRdb rebuilt clones from the public reads, retaining in-frame beta chains. CDR3 protein sequences are deduplicated, and each keeps its most common genes and DNA. This sample holds under 200,000 distinct CDR3 sequences; roughly two fifths were observed only once. Together, the top ten hold 5.2% of the sample. Sequencing used glioma tissue, nonneoplastic brain tissue, or PBMCs (not recorded which). These receptors were obtained from a human donor with low-grade glioma or glioblastoma, undergoing nonglioma brain surgery, or in good health (not recorded which).

This clonotype occurred a few times. This chain links TRBV5-1 with TRBJ2-1; no firm D call. CDR1 and CDR2 (germline): SGHRS, YFSETQ. V dropped 0 bases and J dropped 7 bases, with 8 bases sitting between them. This CDR3 is 13 amino acids long. CDR3 sequence (DNA): TGCGCCAGCAGCTTGGATTGGCAAAATGAGCAGTTCTTC. It specifies CASSLDWQNEQFF.

The chain recombines TRBV28 with TRBJ2-5; 8 bases line up with TRBD1. The V gene end was trimmed by 6 bases and the J gene end by 8 bases; junction bases not matched to a gene: 11. The CDR3 is 14 amino acids. The V gene's germline CDR1 is MDHEN and CDR2 SYDVKM. The CDR3 protein is CASSRTGGGDTQYF. For the CDR3, the DNA is TGTGCCAGCAGCCGTACAGGGGGAGGAGATACCCAGTACTTC.

The table lists this clonotype with many counts. The chain carries TRBV27 and TRBJ2-3, with D uncertain. The CDR3 extends over 15 amino acids. V lost 4 bases and J lost 0, with 11 bases in between. The germline gives CDR1 MNHEY, CDR2 SMNVEV (reference sequence). In nucleotides, the CDR3 is TGTGCCAGCAGTTGGTCTGGTTCTAGCACAGATACGCAGTATTTT. Translated, it gives CASSWSGSSTDTQYF.

This clonotype turned up a few times. A single base separates this from a much larger clone, so it may be a read error. The chain employs TRBV28 and TRBJ1-2; D remains ambiguous. Germline V gives CDR1 MDHEN, CDR2 SYDVKM. Trimming left V 6 bases short and J 5 bases short, with 7 bases between. This CDR3 is built from 11 residues. DNA for the CDR3: TGTGCCAGCAGACCCTGGTATGGCTACACCTTC. Translated, it gives CASRPWYGYTF.